Reported below is one T cell receptor beta chain. Antigen specificity is unknown. This entry comes from a study of CD8 T cells in ankylosing spondylitis. Study-wide results and caveats: Apparently characteristic of ankylosing spondylitis blood was a TCR beta motif (eight highly homologous variants). Disease-linked clones had a CD8+ phenotype and relatively low frequency in peripheral blood.

This CDR3 is 13 amino acids long. Germline V gene lookup returns CDR1 DFQATT and CDR2 SNEGSKA (reference sequence). Trimming removed 3 bases from V and 2 bases from J, with 11 bases in between. Molecular-barcoded quantitative 5'-RACE produced these TCR beta libraries. Each CDR3 protein gets one entry after TCRdb re-called the 5' RACE reads with MiXCR. The repertoire holds a few hundred thousand distinct CDR3 sequences, with about 22% as singletons. The TCR originated in a male donor with ankylosing spondylitis. This rearrangement joins TRBV20-1 to TRBJ2-7; no firm D call. Sequencing was carried out using blood, either unsorted or a sorted T cell fraction (not recorded which). CDR3 in DNA: TGCAGTGCTAGTGATGGCGGAACCTACGAGCAGTACTTC. It encodes CSASDGGTYEQYF.